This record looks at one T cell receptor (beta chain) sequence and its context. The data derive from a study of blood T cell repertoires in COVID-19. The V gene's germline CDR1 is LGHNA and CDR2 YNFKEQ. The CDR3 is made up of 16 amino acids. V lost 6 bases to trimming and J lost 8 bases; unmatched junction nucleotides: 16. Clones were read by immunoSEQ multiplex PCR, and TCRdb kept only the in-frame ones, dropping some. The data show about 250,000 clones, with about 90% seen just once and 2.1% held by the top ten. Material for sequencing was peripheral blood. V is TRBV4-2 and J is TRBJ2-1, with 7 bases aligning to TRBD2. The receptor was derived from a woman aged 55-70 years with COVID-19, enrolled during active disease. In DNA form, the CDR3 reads TGTGCCAGCAGTCAAAAAATCGGGACTAATAAAGATGAGCAGTTCTTC. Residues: CASSQKIGTNKDEQFF.